Shown below are 27 T cell receptor beta chains from a single sample sequenced in a study of blood T cell repertoires in COVID-19. TCRdb's table, derived via immunoSEQ multiplex PCR, lists solely in-frame clones and lacks some. This table has 80,000 to 90,000 clones, roughly 88% appearing once. Sequenced material: peripheral blood. The receptors here all came from a woman over 75 with COVID-19, enrolled during active disease.

The chain uses TRBV5-5 and TRBJ2-7, with D possibly matching TRBD2 (6 bases). This CDR3 has 15 amino acids. Germline values: CDR1 SGHKS, CDR2 YYEKEE (reference sequence). Trimming cost V 4 bases and J 1 base, with 15 bases left between them. The CDR3 DNA follows: TGTGCCAGCAGCCCCACCGGGGGAGCATCCTACGAGCAGTACTTC. Translating gives CASSPTGGASYEQYF.

The rearrangement links TRBV2 to TRBJ2-7; TRBD1 might be the D (6 bases). CDR3 length: 15 residues. Germline V gene lookup returns CDR1 SNHLY and CDR2 FYNNEI. The V gene lost 4 bases and the J gene lost 7 bases, with 20 bases spanning the gap. The CDR3 DNA follows: TGTGCCAGCAGTGGGGGAACCTCAGGGGTCAGGGAGCAGTACTTC. It is translated as CASSGGTSGVREQYF.

The gene calls are TRBV7-6 and TRBJ2-7; D gene ambiguous. The V gene lost 0 bases and the J gene lost 2 bases, with 11 bases spanning the gap. The CDR3 spans 15 residues. The germline CDR1 and CDR2 sequences are SGHVS and FNYEAQ. The DNA of the CDR3 is TGTGCCAGCAGCTTAGCGCCGCTACCCACCTACGAGCAGTACTTC. This sequence encodes CASSLAPLPTYEQYF.

This clone was observed once. The J gene is TRBJ2-7, the V gene TRBV18; no firm D call. The V end lost 2 bases, the J end lost 5 bases, and 10 bases lay between the germline ends. The CDR3 is 13 residues long. Germline lookup yields CDR1 KGHSH and CDR2 LQKENI. CDR3 sequence: CASSPGSVDEQYF. The CDR3 coding sequence is TGTGCCAGCTCACCAGGTTCGGTTGACGAGCAGTACTTC.

This chain uses TRBV6-5 with TRBJ2-1; TRBD1 agrees at 9 bases. The V and J ends lost 7 bases and 5 bases, in that order; junction bases with no gene match: 6. CDR1 and CDR2 from the germline V gene are MNHEY and SVGAGI. This CDR3 is built from 14 residues. This CDR3 reads CASKPGQGDNEQFF. The CDR3 nucleotides are TGTGCCAGCAAACCGGGACAGGGAGACAATGAGCAGTTCTTC.

The chain employs TRBV18 and TRBJ2-7; 7 nucleotides align to TRBD1. The J segment lost 3 bases and the V segment lost 4 bases, leaving 6 bases of the junction unmatched. Germline CDR1 KGHSH, CDR2 LQKENI. The CDR3 is made up of 14 amino acids. The DNA of the CDR3 is TGTGCCAGCTCACGCTACAGGGGTAGCTACGAGCAGTACTTC. Protein product: CASSRYRGSYEQYF.

This rearrangement joins TRBV15 to TRBJ2-7; D perhaps matches TRBD1 (6 bases). With 0 bases removed from V and 6 bases from J, the gap between germline ends came to 15 bases. CDR1 and CDR2 (germline): LNHNV, YYDKDF (reference sequence). The CDR3 runs to 15 residues. CDR3 sequence: CATSRDPQQGSEQYF. CDR3 in DNA: TGTGCCACCAGCAGAGATCCCCAACAGGGTTCCGAGCAGTACTTC. Full variable domain (outside the CDR3, taken from reference TRBV15 and TRBJ2-7): DAMVIQNPRYQVTQFGKPVTLSCSQTLNHNVMYWYQQKSSQAPKLLFHYYDKDFNNEADTPDNFQSRRPNTSFCFLDIRSPGLGDTAMYLCATSRDPQQGSEQYFGPGTRLTVT.

This clone was detected once. CDR3 residues: CAFTPGKVAGANVLTF. The CDR3 bases are TGTGCCTTCACCCCCGGGAAGGTCGCCGGGGCCAACGTCCTGACTTTC. V is TRBV7-9 and J is TRBJ2-6; the D gene is possibly TRBD2 (5 bases). The CDR3 has 16 residues. Germline V gene data show CDR1 as SEHNR and CDR2 as FQNEAQ (reference sequence). With 11 bases removed from V and 4 bases from J, the gap between germline ends came to 21 bases.

The chain recombines TRBV5-1 with TRBJ2-4; 12 bases align to TRBD2. CDR1 SGHRS and CDR2 YFSETQ come from the germline V gene. The CDR3 contains 21 residues. V was clipped by 0 bases and J by 2 bases; unmatched bases: 15. The chain's CDR3 is CASSLEWAPKLAGGSKNIQYF. CDR3 nucleotide sequence: TGCGCCAGCAGCTTGGAGTGGGCGCCGAAGCTAGCGGGAGGGTCCAAAAACATTCAGTACTTC.

V and J are TRBV10-3 and TRBJ2-3; weak D call: TRBD2 (5 bases). In germline, CDR1 is ENHRY, CDR2 SYGVKD. This CDR3 spans 16 amino acids. V was trimmed by 6 bases and J by 1 base, leaving 17 bases between them. The CDR3 nucleotides are TGTGCCATCAGCCCAGCGGAGGCGGACGGCACAGATACGCAGTATTTT. As protein: CAISPAEADGTDTQYF.

V and J are TRBV18 and TRBJ2-1, with 13 bases lining up with TRBD2. From germline, CDR1 is KGHSH and CDR2 LQKENI. The CDR3 consists of 19 residues. With 4 bases clipped from V and 2 bases from J, the junction kept 11 bases outside the gene matches. CDR3 region: CASSLLGTSGANPYNEQFF. The CDR3 DNA follows: TGTGCCAGCTCACTCCTCGGGACTAGCGGGGCCAACCCCTACAATGAGCAGTTCTTC. The complete variable domain, with remaining parts taken from reference TRBV18 and TRBJ2-1, reads NAGVMQNPRHLVRRRGQEARLRCSPMKGHSHVYWYRQLPEEGLKFMVYLQKENIIDESGMPKERFSAEFPKEGPSILRIQQVVRGDSAAYFCASSLLGTSGANPYNEQFFGPGTRLTVL.

The V gene is TRBV4-3, the J gene TRBJ2-3; TRBD1 might be the D (9 bases). V was cut by 0 bases and J by 3 bases, with 13 bases left in between. There are 16 residues in the CDR3. The germline V gene encodes CDR1 LGHNA and CDR2 YSLEER. CDR3 amino acids: CASSQDSGTGTDTQYF. CDR3 coding DNA: TGCGCCAGCAGCCAAGATAGCGGGACAGGGACAGATACGCAGTATTTT.

The chain has TRBV5-1 and TRBJ2-1; 9 nucleotides line up with TRBD1. V shed 4 bases, J shed 4 bases, and the junction held 6 bases outside the gene matches. CDR1 and CDR2 (germline): SGHRS, YFSETQ. The CDR3 runs to 15 residues. The CDR3 nucleotides read TGCGCCAGCAGCAAGGGACAGGGACTGTACAATGAGCAGTTCTTC. Its translation: CASSKGQGLYNEQFF.

The chain combines TRBV20-1 with TRBJ2-3; D is unresolved. Germline CDR1 reads DFQATT; CDR2 reads SNEGSKA (reference sequence). Trimming removed 7 bases at V and 7 bases at J, with 12 bases between. The CDR3 is 11 residues long. The CDR3 region has the DNA TGCAGTGGACATACAGTTAATACGCAGTATTTT. Its protein product is CSGHTVNTQYF.

This chain links TRBV30 with TRBJ1-2, with D possibly matching TRBD1 (5 bases). This CDR3 contains 14 residues. The germline V and J ends were trimmed by 3 bases and 0 bases, with 11 bases remaining between them. In germline, CDR1 is GTSNPN, CDR2 SVGIG (reference sequence). CDR3: CAWRGDSANYGYTF. The CDR3 nucleotides are TGTGCCTGGAGAGGCGACAGCGCTAACTATGGCTACACCTTC.

A remark on this clone: The junction differs from germline at one of its ends, possibly a read error. This sequence joins TRBV19 and TRBJ1-2; 10 bases fit TRBD1. There are 9 residues in the CDR3. Germline lookup yields CDR1 LNHDA and CDR2 SQIVND (reference sequence). The CDR3 sequence: CASWDRGCF. The CDR3 DNA follows: TGTGCCAGTTGGGACAGGGGTTGTTTT.

The V and J genes are TRBV18 and TRBJ1-5; D ambiguous. The CDR3 loop spans 13 amino acids. Germline values: CDR1 KGHSH, CDR2 LQKENI. The V gene lost 1 base and the J gene lost 5 bases, with 6 bases spanning the gap. This CDR3 is CASSPRLDQPQHF. CDR3 DNA: TGTGCCAGCTCACCACGACTGGATCAGCCCCAGCATTTT.

This clone appeared once. V gene TRBV7-9 combines with J gene TRBJ2-1; D unclear. The CDR3 loop spans 14 amino acids. CDR1 is SEHNR and CDR2 is FQNEAQ in the germline V gene (reference sequence). V shed 2 bases and J shed 0 bases, with 5 bases lying between them. The CDR3 DNA sequence: TGTGCCAGCAGCTTAAAGAGCTCCTACAATGAGCAGTTCTTC. This codes for CASSLKSSYNEQFF.

V and J are TRBV30 and TRBJ2-5, with D possibly matching TRBD2 (6 bases). The V gene lost 3 bases and the J gene lost 4 bases, with 9 bases spanning the gap. Per germline, CDR1 GTSNPN and CDR2 SVGIG (reference sequence). The length of the CDR3 is 12 residues. CDR3 in amino acids: CAWRGLGETQYF. CDR3 DNA sequence: TGTGCCTGGAGGGGACTTGGAGAGACCCAGTACTTC.

The gene calls are TRBV28 and TRBJ2-7; maybe TRBD1 (7 bases). Trimming took 5 bases from V and 6 from J, leaving 20 bases between them. Germline CDR1 reads MDHEN; CDR2 reads SYDVKM. The CDR3 runs 15 residues. Here the CDR3 reads CASSENQGGRGEQYF. The CDR3 DNA is TGTGCCAGCAGTGAAAACCAGGGGGGTAGAGGCGAGCAGTACTTC.

V usage is TRBV3-1 (or the pseudogene TRBV3-2) and J usage is TRBJ1-1; D gene ambiguous. In germline, CDR1 is LGHDT, CDR2 YNNKEL (reference sequence). The ends were cut back, 0 bases at V and 7 bases at J, with 6 bases in the middle. The CDR3 spans 12 residues. The CDR3 DNA reads TGTGCCAGCAGCCAAGATACTCGTGAAGCTTTCTTT. This translates into CASSQDTREAFF.

The chain has TRBV5-1 and TRBJ2-3, with TRBD2 identical over 8 bases. Germline V lookup: CDR1 SGHRS, CDR2 YFSETQ. The CDR3 has 15 residues. V was clipped by 7 bases and J by 2 bases; unmatched bases: 9. This CDR3 reads CASLRSGRDTDTQYF. In DNA, the CDR3 is TGCGCCAGCCTGCGGAGCGGGAGAGACACAGATACGCAGTATTTT.

The rearrangement links TRBV18 to TRBJ1-5, with TRBD1 matching 7 bases. Germline lookup yields CDR1 KGHSH and CDR2 LQKENI. Trimming at V came to 6 bases and at J to 7 bases, leaving 9 bases not matched to a gene. The CDR3 sequence is 14 residues long. DNA of the CDR3: TGTGCCAGCTCCTTGGGAGACAGGGACCAGCCCCAGCATTTT. Residues: CASSLGDRDQPQHF. The full variable domain, rest sourced from reference TRBV18 and TRBJ1-5, is NAGVMQNPRHLVRRRGQEARLRCSPMKGHSHVYWYRQLPEEGLKFMVYLQKENIIDESGMPKERFSAEFPKEGPSILRIQQVVRGDSAAYFCASSLGDRDQPQHFGDGTRLSIL.

The chain links TRBV27 to TRBJ2-3; TRBD2 aligns across 13 bases. CDR1 is MNHEY and CDR2 is SMNVEV in the germline V gene (reference sequence). Trimming removed 4 bases from V and 6 bases from J; junction bases left unmatched: 13. The CDR3 contains 18 residues. The CDR3 region has the DNA TGTGCCAGCAGTTCGTCCCGAAGGACTAGCGGGGGTGTGGATACGCAGTATTTT. Translated: CASSSSRRTSGGVDTQYF.

Notes on this clone: The junction differs from germline at one of its ends, possibly a read error. The V call is TRBV19, the J call TRBJ2-7, with TRBD2 matching 11 bases. The CDR3 totals 15 residues. Germline CDR1 and CDR2: LNHDA and SQIVND (reference sequence). CDR3 nucleotide sequence: TGTGCCAGCAGTACGCGTCTAGCGGGGGGTGGCGAGCAGTACTTC. This translates into CASSTRLAGGGEQYF. Based on the CDR3 plus reference TRBV19 and TRBJ2-7, the full variable domain is DGGITQSPKYLFRKEGQNVTLSCEQNLNHDAMYWYRQDPGQGLRLIYYSQIVNDFQKGDIAEGYSVSREKKESFPLTVTSAQKNPTAFYLCASSTRLAGGGEQYFGPGTRLTVT.

This clone was detected a few times. The gene calls are TRBV5-1 and TRBJ2-1, with a possible D match to TRBD2 (5 bases). Per germline, CDR1 SGHRS and CDR2 YFSETQ. The CDR3 length is 18 residues. With 0 bases removed from V and 2 bases from J, the gap between germline ends came to 18 bases. CDR3 in amino acids: CASSLEVSAGYPYNEQFF. Written as DNA, the CDR3 is TGCGCCAGCAGCTTGGAAGTTTCGGCGGGCTACCCCTACAATGAGCAGTTCTTC.

The CDR3 coding sequence is TGTGCCAGCAGCCTACAGACTAGCCAGCAGTACTTC. Residues: CASSLQTSQQYF. The chain recombines TRBV7-6 with TRBJ2-7, with 7 bases lining up with TRBD2. Germline V gene data show CDR1 as SGHVS and CDR2 as FNYEAQ. Trimming cost V 5 bases and J 8 bases; bases outside gene matches: 6. The CDR3 has 12 amino acids.